This TCR beta chain is drawn from a study of control samples from healthy donors and cancer patients. The CDR3 consists of 16 residues. Trimming cost V 1 base and J 1 base, with 11 bases left between them. Germline assignment: CDR1 LNHDA and CDR2 SQIVND (reference sequence). The table came from immunoSEQ multiplex PCR; TCRdb's copy has only in-frame clones and leaves some out. The profile shows over 80,000 clones, about nine tenths of them singletons. The clonotype comes from a man aged 30-40 years in good health. The sample taken for sequencing was blood. This chain connects TRBV19 to TRBJ2-4; possible D gene TRBD1, 6 bases. CDR3 protein: CASSIVGGPAKNIQYF. CDR3 sequence (DNA): TGTGCCAGTAGTATAGTTGGGGGCCCGGCCAAAAACATTCAGTACTTC.